This T cell receptor (beta chain) was sequenced during a study of vaccination effects on CD4 cells after COVID-19 (dated by TCRdb to between 2020 and 2023). For the study in its entirety: Two doses of either the BNT162b2 or the mRNA-1273 mRNA SARS-CoV-2 vaccine were administered to participants. Pre-vaccine samples were drawn from a couple of convalescent patients 16 days and one week before the first dose, at 142 and 148 days after COVID-19 diagnosis. In both COVID-19 convalescent patients and infection-naive vaccine recipients, the study compared SARS-CoV-2 spike-specific CD4+ TCR repertoires from before mRNA vaccination with those from after it. Altogether, about 10 COVID-19 convalescent patients and several SARS-CoV-2-naive healthy vaccine recipients made up the full study. Cultures from other donors in the study were sequenced using the Oncomine TCR Beta short-read assay on an Illumina iSeq 100. The investigation overall reported the following: Only a small number of convalescent patients were included, and no early post-infection timepoints were available, which limited the study. In convalescent patients, the post-vaccine spike-reactive repertoire consisted mainly of new vaccine-induced clones, largely distinct from infection-induced clones. Clones induced by infection and clones induced by vaccination both contracted markedly at late timepoints after vaccination, which fits with T cell responses waning over time.

In the ViraFEST assay, PBMC were stimulated with viral peptide pools, and TCR sequencing was then used to find antigen-specific CD4+ T cell clonotypes based on their expansion. After roughly 11 days of culture, CD4+ T cells were isolated with the EasySep CD4+ T cell isolation kit. PCR-confirmed SARS-CoV-2 infection had occurred in convalescent patients between March and December 2020, before the Alpha, Beta and Delta variants emerged in the United States. Some 2.2 million PBMC per well were cultured in IMDM with around 5% human AB serum, 8 to 10 IU/ml IL-2 and gentamicin, plus 10 ug/ml peptides. A peptide pool from HIV-1 Nef was used as the negative control culture condition. Half of the culture medium was replaced with fresh IL-2-containing medium on days 3 and 7. Unless noted otherwise, every peptide stimulation condition was cultured in triplicate wells. PBMC were separated from whole blood using Ficoll-Paque Plus gradient centrifugation and were then either cryopreserved at -140C or used fresh. The QIAamp micro DNA kit was used to extract genomic DNA from the cultured CD4+ T cells.

Concerning this clone itself: There is no known antigen for this receptor. The sample holds no much larger clone one base away, and base qualities are not on file.

The library came from the immunoSEQ multiplex PCR assay. DNA from the cultured, isolated CD4+ T cells was subjected to TCR beta CDR3 sequencing. Per the source publication's procedure: The analysis removed non-productive TCR sequences, trimmed reads to the CDR3 region, and retained only CDR3s that were 7 or more amino acids long. The MANAFEST web app was used to pick out antigen-specific clonotypes by comparing their expansion in peptide wells with that in reference cultures. To count as positive, a clone had to show expansion at FDR<0.05 compared with the reference and with all other wells, an odds ratio above 5, and a frequency above 0.1% in two replicate wells. Clonotypes significantly expanded in SARS-CoV-2 spike wells and in at least one common cold coronavirus spike condition were defined as cross-reactive. CDR3 similarity was assessed by Levenshtein distance with the stringdist R package, and unrooted trees were built with ape in R 3.6.1. TCRdb limited this immuneACCESS table to in-frame rearrangements with V and J called. A share of clones is missing; checked studies link under half to unresolved V genes, and the rest is unexplained. From that table come the V and J calls and clone size; the DNA was used to work out D and trimming. The sample table lists tens of thousands of clones, more than 65% of them with a count of one. Over 4.5% of the sample lies in the top ten.

Measured from the cysteine to the phenylalanine, the CDR3 is 13 residues long. The DNA shown is the 39-base CDR3, in frame from base 1. V drops 2 bases and J drops 6 bases, leaving 8 bases in between. Based on the germline V gene, the CDR1 and CDR2 sequences are MNHEY and SVGAGI. The origin of this receptor is a human donor who had a prior SARS-CoV-2 infection. This sequence uses TRBV6-5 and TRBJ1-5; the D gene is perhaps TRBD1, from 5 matching bases. The specimen was CD4+ T cells from PBMCs cultured with HIV peptides, collected before COVID-19 vaccination. Sample cell subset or site, as interpreted from the label and publication: HIV-1 Nef peptide pool negative control/reference culture. The sequenced DNA: TGTGCCAGCAGTTACGTGGGGGGTCAGCCCCAGCATTTT. This is translated as CASSYVGGQPQHF.